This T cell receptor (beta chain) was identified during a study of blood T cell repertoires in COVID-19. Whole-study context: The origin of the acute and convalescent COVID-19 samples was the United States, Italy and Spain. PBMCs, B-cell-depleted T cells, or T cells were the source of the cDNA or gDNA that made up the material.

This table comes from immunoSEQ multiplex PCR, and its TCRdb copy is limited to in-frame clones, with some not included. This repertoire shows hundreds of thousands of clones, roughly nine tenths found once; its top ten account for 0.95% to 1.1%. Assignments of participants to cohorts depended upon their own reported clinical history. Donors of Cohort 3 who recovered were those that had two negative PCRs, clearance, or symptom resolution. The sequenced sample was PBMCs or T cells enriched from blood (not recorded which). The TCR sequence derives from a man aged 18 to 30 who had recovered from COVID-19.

The CDR3 reads CASSLHRAAATNEKLFF. DNA of the CDR3: TGTGCCAGCAGCCTTCACAGGGCTGCGGCAACTAATGAAAAACTGTTTTTT. The gene calls are TRBV7-9 and TRBJ1-4, with D maybe TRBD1 (6 bases). The length of the CDR3 is 17 residues. Trimming removed 5 bases from V and 0 bases from J, with 16 bases in between. Germline CDR1 is SEHNR and CDR2 is FQNEAQ (reference sequence).